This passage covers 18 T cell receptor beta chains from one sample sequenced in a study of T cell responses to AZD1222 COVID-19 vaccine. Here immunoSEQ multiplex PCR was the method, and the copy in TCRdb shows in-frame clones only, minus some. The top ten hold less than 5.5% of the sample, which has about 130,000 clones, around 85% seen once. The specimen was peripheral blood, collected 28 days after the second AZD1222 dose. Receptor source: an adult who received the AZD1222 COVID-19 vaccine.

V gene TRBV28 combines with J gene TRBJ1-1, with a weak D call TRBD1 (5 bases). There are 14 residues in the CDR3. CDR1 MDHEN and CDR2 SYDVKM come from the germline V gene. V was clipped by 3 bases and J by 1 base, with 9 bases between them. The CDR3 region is CASSLGTWNTEAFF. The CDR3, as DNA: TGTGCCAGCAGTTTGGGGACTTGGAACACTGAAGCTTTCTTT.

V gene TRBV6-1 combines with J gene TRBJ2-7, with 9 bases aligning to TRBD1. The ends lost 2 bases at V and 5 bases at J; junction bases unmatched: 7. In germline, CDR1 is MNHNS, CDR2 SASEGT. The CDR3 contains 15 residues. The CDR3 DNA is TGTGCCAGCAGTGAACCTAGACAGGGGGGGAACGAGCAGTACTTC. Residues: CASSEPRQGGNEQYF.

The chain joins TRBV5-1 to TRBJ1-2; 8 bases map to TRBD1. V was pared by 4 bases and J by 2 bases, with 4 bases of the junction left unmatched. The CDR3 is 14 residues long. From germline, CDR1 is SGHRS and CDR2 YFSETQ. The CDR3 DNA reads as TGCGCCAGCAGCCCCCGACAGGGGAACTATGGCTACACCTTC. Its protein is CASSPRQGNYGYTF.

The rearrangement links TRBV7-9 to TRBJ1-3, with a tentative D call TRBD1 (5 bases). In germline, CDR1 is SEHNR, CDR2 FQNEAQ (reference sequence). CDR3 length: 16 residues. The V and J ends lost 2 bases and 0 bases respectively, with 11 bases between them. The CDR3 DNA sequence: TGTGCCAGCAGCTTACGGGACCGTCACTCTGGAAACACCATATATTTT. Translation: CASSLRDRHSGNTIYF.

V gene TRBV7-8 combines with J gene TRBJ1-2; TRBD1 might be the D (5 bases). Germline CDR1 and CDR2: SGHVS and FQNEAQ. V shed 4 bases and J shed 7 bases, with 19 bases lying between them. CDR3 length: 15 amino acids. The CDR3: CASSSGGGGSGGYTF. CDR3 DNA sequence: TGTGCCAGCAGCTCAGGCGGGGGAGGTTCAGGTGGCTACACCTTC.

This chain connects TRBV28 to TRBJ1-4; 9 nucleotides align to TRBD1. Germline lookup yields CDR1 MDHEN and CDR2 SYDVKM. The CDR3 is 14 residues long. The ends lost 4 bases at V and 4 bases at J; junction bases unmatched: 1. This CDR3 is CASSSGQGNEKLFF. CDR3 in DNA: TGTGCCAGCAGTTCGGGACAGGGTAATGAAAAACTGTTTTTT.

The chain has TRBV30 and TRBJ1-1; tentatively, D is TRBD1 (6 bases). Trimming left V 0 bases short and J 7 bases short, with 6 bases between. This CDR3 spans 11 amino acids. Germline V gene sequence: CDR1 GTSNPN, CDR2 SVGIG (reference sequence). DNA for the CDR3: TGTGCCTGGAGTGTAGGGGGTGAAGCTTTCTTT. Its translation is CAWSVGGEAFF.

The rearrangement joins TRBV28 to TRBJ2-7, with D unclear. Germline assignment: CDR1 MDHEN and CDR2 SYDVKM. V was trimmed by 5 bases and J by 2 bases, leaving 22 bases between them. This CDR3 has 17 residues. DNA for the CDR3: TGTGCCAGCAGTCACTTGGGCAGGACGCTCCTACCCTACGAGCAGTACTTC. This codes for CASSHLGRTLLPYEQYF. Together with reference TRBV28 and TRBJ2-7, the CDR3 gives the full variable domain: DVKVTQSSRYLVKRTGEKVFLECVQDMDHENMFWYRQDPGLGLRLIYFSYDVKMKEKGDIPEGYSVSREKKERFSLILESASTNQTSMYLCASSHLGRTLLPYEQYFGPGTRLTVT.

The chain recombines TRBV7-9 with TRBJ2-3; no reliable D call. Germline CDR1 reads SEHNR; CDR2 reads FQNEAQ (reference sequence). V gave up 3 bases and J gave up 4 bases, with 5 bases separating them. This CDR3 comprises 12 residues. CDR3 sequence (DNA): TGTGCCAGCAGCTTTTTCCCAGATACGCAGTATTTT. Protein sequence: CASSFFPDTQYF.

CDR3 DNA: TGTGCCAGTAGTCTAATTACAGGGGGCAAACGCAATCAGCCCCAGCATTTT. Residues: CASSLITGGKRNQPQHF. This chain connects TRBV19 to TRBJ1-5, with 9 nucleotides matching TRBD1. The CDR3 consists of 17 residues. Germline CDR1 and CDR2: LNHDA and SQIVND (reference sequence). V lost 5 bases, J lost 2 bases, and 10 bases stayed unmatched.

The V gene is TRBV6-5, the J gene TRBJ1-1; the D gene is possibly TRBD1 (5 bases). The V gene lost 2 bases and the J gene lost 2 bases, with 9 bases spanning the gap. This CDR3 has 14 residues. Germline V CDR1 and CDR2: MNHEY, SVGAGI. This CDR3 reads CASSYERGNTEAFF. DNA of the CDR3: TGTGCCAGCAGTTACGAACGGGGCAACACTGAAGCTTTCTTT.

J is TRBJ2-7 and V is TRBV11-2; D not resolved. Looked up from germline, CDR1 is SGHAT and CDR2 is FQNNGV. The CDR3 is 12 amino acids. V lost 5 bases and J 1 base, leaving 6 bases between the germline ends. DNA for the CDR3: TGTGCCAGCAGCCGGATGTCCTACGAGCAGTACTTC. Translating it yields CASSRMSYEQYF.

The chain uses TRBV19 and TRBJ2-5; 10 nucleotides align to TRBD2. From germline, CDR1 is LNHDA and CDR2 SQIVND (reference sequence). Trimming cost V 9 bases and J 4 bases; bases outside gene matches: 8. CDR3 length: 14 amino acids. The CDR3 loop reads CASKFSGGIETQYF. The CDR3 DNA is TGTGCCAGCAAATTTAGCGGGGGGATAGAGACCCAGTACTTC.

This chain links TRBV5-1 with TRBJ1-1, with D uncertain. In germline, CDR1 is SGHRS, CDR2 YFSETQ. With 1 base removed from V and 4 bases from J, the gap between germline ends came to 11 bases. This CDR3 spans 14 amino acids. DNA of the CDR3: TGCGCCAGCAGCTTGACAGCTCTGGGCACTGAAGCTTTCTTT. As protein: CASSLTALGTEAFF.

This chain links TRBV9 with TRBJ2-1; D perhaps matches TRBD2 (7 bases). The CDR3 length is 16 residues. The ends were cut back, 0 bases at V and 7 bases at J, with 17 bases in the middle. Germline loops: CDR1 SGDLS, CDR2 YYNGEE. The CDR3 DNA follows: TGTGCCAGCAGCGTAGCGGGGGGCCAGGGGTGGAATGAGCAGTTCTTC. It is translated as CASSVAGGQGWNEQFF.

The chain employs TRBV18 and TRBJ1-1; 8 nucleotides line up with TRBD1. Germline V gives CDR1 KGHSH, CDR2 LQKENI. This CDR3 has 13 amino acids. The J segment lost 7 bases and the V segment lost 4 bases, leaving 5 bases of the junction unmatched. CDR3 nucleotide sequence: TGTGCCAGCTCACAAGGACAGGGTAATGAAGCTTTCTTT. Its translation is CASSQGQGNEAFF. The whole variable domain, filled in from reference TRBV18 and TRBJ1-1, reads NAGVMQNPRHLVRRRGQEARLRCSPMKGHSHVYWYRQLPEEGLKFMVYLQKENIIDESGMPKERFSAEFPKEGPSILRIQQVVRGDSAAYFCASSQGQGNEAFFGQGTRLTVV.

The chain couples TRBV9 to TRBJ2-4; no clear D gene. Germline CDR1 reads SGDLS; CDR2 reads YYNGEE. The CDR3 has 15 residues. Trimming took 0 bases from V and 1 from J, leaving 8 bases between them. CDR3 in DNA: TGTGCCAGCAGCGTAGCTACCGATGCCAAAAACATTCAGTACTTC. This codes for CASSVATDAKNIQYF. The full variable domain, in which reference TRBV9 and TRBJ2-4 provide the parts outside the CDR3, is DSGVTQTPKHLITATGQRVTLRCSPRSGDLSVYWYQQSLDQGLQFLIQYYNGEERAKGNILERFSAQQFPDLHSELNLSSLELGDSALYFCASSVATDAKNIQYFGAGTRLSVL.

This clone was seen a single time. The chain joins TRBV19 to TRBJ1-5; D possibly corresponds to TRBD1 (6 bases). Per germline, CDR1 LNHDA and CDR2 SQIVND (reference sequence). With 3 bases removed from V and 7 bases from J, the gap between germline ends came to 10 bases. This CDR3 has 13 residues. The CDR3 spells CASSIGGLQPQHF. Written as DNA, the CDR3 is TGTGCCAGTAGTATCGGGGGGCTCCAGCCCCAGCATTTT.